These 2 T cell receptor beta chains came from one sample sequenced in a study of T cells in Graves' hyperthyroidism and ophthalmopathy. RNA transcripts served as the template for amplifying TCR beta CDR3 regions. During a first-round RT-PCR of the TCR CDR3, the HTBI primer set was used. Each CDR3 protein is one row after TCRdb ran MiXCR on the multiplex PCR reads. The table shows roughly 650,000 distinct CDR3 sequences, with 16% occurring only once. The sequenced material came from blood. Receptor source: a woman in her thirties or forties with Graves' ophthalmopathy.

The genes are TRBV28 and TRBJ1-2; D is possibly TRBD1 (6 bases). The V gene's germline CDR1 is MDHEN and CDR2 SYDVKM. The CDR3 loop spans 15 amino acids. Trimming left V 5 bases short and J 6 bases short, with 19 bases between. The CDR3 region is CASSLRQGLSHGYTF. In DNA, the CDR3 is TGTGCCAGCAGTCTCCGCCAGGGGCTGTCCCATGGCTACACCTTC.

This clonotype was seen more than once but under ten times. The V call is TRBV5-4, the J call TRBJ1-1; D possibly corresponds to TRBD1 (6 bases). Germline lookup yields CDR1 SGHNT and CDR2 YYREEE (reference sequence). V shed 4 bases and J shed 9 bases, with 13 bases lying between them. CDR3 size: 12 residues. Written as DNA, the CDR3 is TGTGCCAGCAGCGATATTACAGGGAAAGCTTTCTTT. Protein product: CASSDITGKAFF.